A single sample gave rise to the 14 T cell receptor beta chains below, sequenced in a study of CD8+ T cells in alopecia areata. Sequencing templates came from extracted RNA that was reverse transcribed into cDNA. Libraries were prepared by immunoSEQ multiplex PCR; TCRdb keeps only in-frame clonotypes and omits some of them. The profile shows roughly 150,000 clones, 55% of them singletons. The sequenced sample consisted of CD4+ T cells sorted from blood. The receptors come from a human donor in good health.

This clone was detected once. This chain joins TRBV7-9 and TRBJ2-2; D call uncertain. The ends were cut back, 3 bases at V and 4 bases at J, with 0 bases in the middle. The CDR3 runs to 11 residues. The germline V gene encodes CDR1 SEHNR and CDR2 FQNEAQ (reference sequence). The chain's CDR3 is CASSFTGELFF. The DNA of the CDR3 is TGTGCCAGCAGCTTCACCGGGGAGCTGTTTTTT.

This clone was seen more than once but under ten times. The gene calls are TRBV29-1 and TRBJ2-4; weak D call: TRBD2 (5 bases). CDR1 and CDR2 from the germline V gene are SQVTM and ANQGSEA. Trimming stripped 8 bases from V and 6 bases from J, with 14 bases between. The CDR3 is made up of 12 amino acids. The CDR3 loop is CSLIAPTNIQYF. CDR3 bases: TGCAGCTTGATAGCGCCCACAAACATTCAGTACTTC.

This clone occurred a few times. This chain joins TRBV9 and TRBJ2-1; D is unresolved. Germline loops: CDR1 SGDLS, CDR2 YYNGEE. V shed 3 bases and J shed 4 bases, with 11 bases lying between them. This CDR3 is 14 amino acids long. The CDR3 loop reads CASSDQIGYNEQFF. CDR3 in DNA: TGTGCCAGCAGCGATCAAATCGGGTACAATGAGCAGTTCTTC.

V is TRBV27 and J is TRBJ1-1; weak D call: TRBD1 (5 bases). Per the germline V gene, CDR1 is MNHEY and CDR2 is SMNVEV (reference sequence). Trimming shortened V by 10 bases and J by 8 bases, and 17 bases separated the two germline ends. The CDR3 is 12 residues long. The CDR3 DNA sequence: TGTGCCACCGGGGACGGGGGGACGGAAGCTTTCTTT. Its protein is CATGDGGTEAFF.

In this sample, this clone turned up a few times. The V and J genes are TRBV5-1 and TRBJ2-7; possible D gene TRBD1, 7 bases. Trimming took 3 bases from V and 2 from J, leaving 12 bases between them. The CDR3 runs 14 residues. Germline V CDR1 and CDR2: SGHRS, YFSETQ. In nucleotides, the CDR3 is TGCGCCAGCAGCTCCCAGGGGGGACCCTACGAGCAGTACTTC. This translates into CASSSQGGPYEQYF. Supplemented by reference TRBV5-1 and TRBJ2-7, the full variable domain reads KAGVTQTPRYLIKTRGQQVTLSCSPISGHRSVSWYQQTPGQGLQFLFEYFSETQRNKGNFPGRFSGRQFSNSRSEMNVSTLELGDSALYLCASSSQGGPYEQYFGPGTRLTVT.

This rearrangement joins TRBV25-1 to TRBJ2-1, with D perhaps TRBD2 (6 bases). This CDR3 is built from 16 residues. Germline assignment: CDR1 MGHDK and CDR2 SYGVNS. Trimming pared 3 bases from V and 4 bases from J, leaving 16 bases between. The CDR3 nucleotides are TGTGCCAGCAGTGAGACTTCCGGGACTGGATACAATGAGCAGTTCTTC. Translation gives CASSETSGTGYNEQFF.

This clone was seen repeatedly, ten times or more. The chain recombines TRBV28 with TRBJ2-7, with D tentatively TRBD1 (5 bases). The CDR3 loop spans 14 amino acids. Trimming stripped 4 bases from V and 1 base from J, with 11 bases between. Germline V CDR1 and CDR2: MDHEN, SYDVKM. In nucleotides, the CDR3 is TGTGCCAGCAGTTCGGTCAGGGTATCCTACGAGCAGTACTTC. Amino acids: CASSSVRVSYEQYF.

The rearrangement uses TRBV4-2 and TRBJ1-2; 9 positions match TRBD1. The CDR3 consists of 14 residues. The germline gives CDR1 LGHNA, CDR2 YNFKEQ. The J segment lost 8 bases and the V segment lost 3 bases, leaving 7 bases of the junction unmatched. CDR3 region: CASSQGGTGTGYTF. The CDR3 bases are TGTGCCAGCAGCCAGGGCGGGACAGGGACGGGCTACACCTTC.

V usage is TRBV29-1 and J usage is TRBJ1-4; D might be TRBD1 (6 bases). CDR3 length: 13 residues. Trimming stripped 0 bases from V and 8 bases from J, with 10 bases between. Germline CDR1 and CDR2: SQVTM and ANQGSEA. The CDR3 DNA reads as TGCAGCGTTGAAGAACAGGGACGGGAAAAACTGTTTTTT. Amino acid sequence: CSVEEQGREKLFF.

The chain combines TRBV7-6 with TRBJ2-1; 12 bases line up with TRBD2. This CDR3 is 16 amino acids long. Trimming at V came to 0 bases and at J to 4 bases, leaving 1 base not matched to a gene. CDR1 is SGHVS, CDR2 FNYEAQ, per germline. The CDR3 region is CASSLAGLAGYNEQFF. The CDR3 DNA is TGTGCCAGCAGCTTAGCGGGACTAGCGGGTTACAATGAGCAGTTCTTC.

The DNA of the CDR3 is TGCGCCAGCAGCCACCAAGTGGGGACTAGCGGACCGCTTAATGAGCAGTTCTTC. It is translated as CASSHQVGTSGPLNEQFF. The chain recombines TRBV4-1 with TRBJ2-1; 11 bases align to TRBD2. This CDR3 region has 18 residues. Germline assignment: CDR1 MGHRA and CDR2 YSYEKL. Trimming at V came to 3 bases and at J to 7 bases, leaving 14 bases not matched to a gene.

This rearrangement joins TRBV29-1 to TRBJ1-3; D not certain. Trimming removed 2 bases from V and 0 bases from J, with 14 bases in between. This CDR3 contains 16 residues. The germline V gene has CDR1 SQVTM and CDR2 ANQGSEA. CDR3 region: CSVENRLSNSGNTIYF. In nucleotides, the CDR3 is TGCAGCGTTGAAAACAGACTCTCAAACTCTGGAAACACCATATATTTT.

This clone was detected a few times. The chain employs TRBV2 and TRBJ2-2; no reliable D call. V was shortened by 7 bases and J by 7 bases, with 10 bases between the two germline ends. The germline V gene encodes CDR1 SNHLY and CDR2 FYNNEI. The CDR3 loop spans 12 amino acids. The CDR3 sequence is CASILAHGELFF. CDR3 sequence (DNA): TGTGCCAGCATCTTAGCCCACGGGGAGCTGTTTTTT. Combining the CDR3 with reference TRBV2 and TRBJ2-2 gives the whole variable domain EPEVTQTPSHQVTQMGQEVILRCVPISNHLYFYWYRQILGQKVEFLVSFYNNEISEKSEIFDDQFSVERPDGSNFTLKIRSTKLEDSAMYFCASILAHGELFFGEGSRLTVL.

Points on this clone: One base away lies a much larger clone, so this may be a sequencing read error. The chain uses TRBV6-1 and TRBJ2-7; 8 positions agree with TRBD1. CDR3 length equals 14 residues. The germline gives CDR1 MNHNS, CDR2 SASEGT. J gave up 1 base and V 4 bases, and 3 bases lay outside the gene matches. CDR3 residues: CASSGTGRSYEQYF. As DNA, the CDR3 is TGTGCCAGCAGTGGGACAGGGAGGTCCTACGAGCAGTACTTC.